This TCR beta chain was sequenced during a study of blood T cell repertoires in COVID-19. This clone was counted a few times. Measured with immunoSEQ multiplex PCR; TCRdb has only the in-frame clones, and not every one. The sample lists around 200,000 clones, around nine tenths occurring once. CDR1 and CDR2 from the germline V gene are SNHLY and FYNNEI. The CDR3 is 11 amino acids. Trimming removed 7 bases at V and 5 bases at J, with 6 bases between. The gene calls are TRBV2 and TRBJ2-1; D not certain. The sequence was obtained from a young woman who had recovered from COVID-19. Material: peripheral blood. The CDR3 nucleotides are TGTGCCAGCACCCTAAACAATGAGCAGTTCTTC. Its protein product is CASTLNNEQFF.